This entry describes one T cell receptor beta chain. The target of this receptor is not known. Base-call qualities are not available, and no considerably larger clone is one nucleotide away. CDR1 and CDR2, looked up from the germline V gene (reference sequence), are LGHDT and YNNKEL. Taken from cysteine to phenylalanine, the CDR3 has 15 residues. The only DNA kept is the CDR3, 45 bases in frame from the first base. The V and J ends are trimmed by 0 bases and 0 bases, leaving 6 bases between them. The immunoSEQ Assay, a bias-controlled multiplex PCR, was used to amplify TCRbeta CDR3 regions from genomic DNA. Under the source paper's analysis protocol: Nucleated cell counts per sample were estimated from amplification of reference gene primers within the assay. To quantify the absolute abundance of each unique TCRbeta CDR3 rearrangement, sequence reads were collapsed and filtered. For each sample, productive Simpson clonality was calculated as the square root of Simpson's diversity index across productive rearrangements. As stored in TCRdb, this immuneACCESS dataset retains in-frame rearrangements with V and J assigned. A fraction of the clones does not appear; measured against another copy, unresolved V genes explain less than half of the discrepancy, and the remainder lacks a known reason. The V and J calls and clone size are taken from that table; D and trimming were inferred from the DNA. The sample table holds around 300,000 clones, of which almost 90% were seen once. The ten top clones hold 2.9% of the sample.

At one collaborating source in Seattle, patients were enrolled during active infection and were followed longitudinally through the course of disease. Whole blood was collected in K2EDTA tubes by collaborating institutions according to the institutions' own protocols. For TCRbeta analysis, collaborators shipped samples as frozen whole blood, isolated PBMCs, or DNA extracted from either of those sample types. These data belong to a study of blood T cell repertoires in COVID-19 (dated by TCRdb to the early 2020s). Study-wide context: The collaborator samples originated in the United States, Italy and Spain and spanned the acute and convalescent phases of COVID-19. The material from the prospective study consisted of cDNA or gDNA derived from T cells, B-cell-depleted T cells, or PBMCs. Deeply sampled blood TCRbeta repertoires from subjects exposed to, actively infected with, or recovered from COVID-19 were included in the dataset. The repertoires were released in a freely available public database intended as a resource for research on the immune response to SARS-CoV-2. The samples were drawn from two sources: the first 160 participants of the ongoing ImmuneRACE study, and 1,254 subjects contributed by 6 global collaborators. A de-identified subject ID, COVID-19 status, age in years and sex were almost always included in the sample metadata. Where HLA class I and class II types were available, the types were taken from metadata supplied by the sample provider, not from assay-based typing. The study at large found these results: How much clinical and demographic metadata was included differed by source and by participant, and the metadata was provided uncurated.

Sequences were obtained from peripheral blood. This sequence was found in a woman under 40 with COVID-19, enrolled during active disease. Here the chain combines TRBV3-1 (or the pseudogene TRBV3-2) and TRBJ2-1, with the D segment identity uncertain. The CDR3 protein is CASSQDWSSYNEQFF. In nucleotides, the sequence is TGTGCCAGCAGCCAAGACTGGAGCTCCTACAATGAGCAGTTCTTC.